This T cell receptor beta chain is from a study of blood T cell repertoires in COVID-19. Study context: COVID-19 samples, acute and convalescent, were from the United States, Italy and Spain.

The CDR3 has 15 amino acids. CDR1 is WSHSY and CDR2 is SAAADI in the germline V gene. The junction had 6 bases not matched to a gene; V was cut back by 3 bases and J by 5 bases. Individuals drawn from 20 to 25 US areas were roughly 18 to 95 years old. Original methodology: Estimates of nucleated cell counts were drawn from the amplification of reference gene primers. Some clones are missing from TCRdb's copy, which holds only in-frame ones; the method was immunoSEQ multiplex PCR. V and J calls and clone size are as listed in that table; D and trimming were resolved from the DNA. The data contain 310,000 or so clones, roughly 89% of them singletons.

The sequence derives from a woman aged 18-29 years with acute COVID-19. J is TRBJ2-2 and V is TRBV10-2; 7 bases fit TRBD2. The specimen sequenced was PBMCs or T cells enriched from blood (not recorded which). CDR3 region: CASSDGGRWTGELFF. As DNA, the CDR3 is TGCGCCAGCAGTGATGGCGGGAGATGGACCGGGGAGCTGTTTTTT.